These 14 T cell receptor beta chains came from one sample sequenced in a study of blood T cell repertoires in COVID-19. Produced via immunoSEQ multiplex PCR; TCRdb's table is partial and in-frame only. The sample carries about 530,000 clones, 70% to 90% recorded once. Sequencing was carried out using peripheral blood. These receptors were collected from a woman aged 50 to 65 with COVID-19, enrolled during active disease.

The gene calls are TRBV12-3 or TRBV12-4 and TRBJ1-2; D not certain. The CDR3 runs to 11 residues. Trimming stripped 8 bases from V and 8 bases from J, with 12 bases between. CDR3 sequence (DNA): TGTGCCAGCCGGTACCAATTAGGCTACACCTTC. Translating it yields CASRYQLGYTF.

The V call is TRBV7-9, the J call TRBJ2-6; TRBD1 matches at 7 bases. Germline V gene sequence: CDR1 SEHNR, CDR2 FQNEAQ (reference sequence). The junction had 0 bases not matched to a gene; V was cut back by 5 bases and J by 2 bases. This CDR3 is 14 amino acids long. This chain's CDR3 is CASSQGAGANVLTF. CDR3 DNA: TGTGCCAGCAGCCAGGGGGCTGGGGCCAACGTCCTGACTTTC.

The chain uses TRBV28 and TRBJ2-1; perhaps TRBD1 as D (6 bases). The germline V and J ends were trimmed by 5 bases and 1 base, with 27 bases remaining between them. Per germline, CDR1 MDHEN and CDR2 SYDVKM. The CDR3 contains 20 residues. The CDR3 here is CASSPTPGTTGSGSYNEQFF. DNA of the CDR3: TGTGCCAGCAGTCCCACCCCCGGGACAACTGGAAGTGGGTCCTACAATGAGCAGTTCTTC.

The rearrangement links TRBV6-5 to TRBJ1-4; D remains unclear. The V end lost 7 bases, the J end lost 4 bases, and 13 bases lay between the germline ends. This CDR3 is 14 amino acids long. CDR1 and CDR2 (germline): MNHEY, SVGAGI. CDR3 DNA sequence: TGTGCCAGCACGCCCGGGAGATATAATGAAAAACTGTTTTTT. Translation: CASTPGRYNEKLFF.

The chain is built from TRBV11-2 and TRBJ2-3; 9 bases fit TRBD2. The CDR3 has 15 residues. J was trimmed by 2 bases and V by 4 bases; bases with no gene match: 4. Germline-derived CDR1 and CDR2 are SGHAT and FQNNGV. CDR3 sequence: CASSSGGGDTDTQYF. The CDR3 DNA reads TGTGCCAGCAGCTCTGGCGGGGGGGACACAGATACGCAGTATTTT.

The gene calls are TRBV19 and TRBJ1-5; D is possibly TRBD1 (6 bases). V was pared by 8 bases and J by 3 bases, with 11 bases between. Germline CDR1 is LNHDA and CDR2 is SQIVND (reference sequence). This CDR3 region has 13 residues. The CDR3 DNA is TGTGCCAGTGTCGGACAGATCAATCAGCCCCAGCATTTT. Amino acid sequence: CASVGQINQPQHF. The entire variable domain, with the rest obtained from reference TRBV19 and TRBJ1-5, is as follows: DGGITQSPKYLFRKEGQNVTLSCEQNLNHDAMYWYRQDPGQGLRLIYYSQIVNDFQKGDIAEGYSVSREKKESFPLTVTSAQKNPTAFYLCASVGQINQPQHFGDGTRLSIL.

The rearrangement joins TRBV6-5 to TRBJ1-1; D remains unclear. This CDR3 has 15 amino acids. Germline-derived CDR1 and CDR2 are MNHEY and SVGAGI. The V and J ends lost 2 bases and 0 bases respectively, with 10 bases between them. CDR3 amino acids: CASSYARGLNTEAFF. The CDR3 bases are TGTGCCAGCAGTTACGCCAGAGGGCTGAACACTGAAGCTTTCTTT.

CDR3 in DNA: TGTGCCAGCACCACCAGCGGGCCCCAGCATTTT. Its translation: CASTTSGPQHF. The chain carries TRBV9 and TRBJ1-5; D gene uncertain. This CDR3 region has 11 residues. Germline assignment: CDR1 SGDLS and CDR2 YYNGEE. V was cut by 6 bases and J by 9 bases, with 10 bases left in between.

The chain carries TRBV10-3 and TRBJ1-3; D remains ambiguous. V shed 5 bases and J shed 0 bases, with 11 bases lying between them. This CDR3 has 15 amino acids. The V gene's germline CDR1 is ENHRY and CDR2 SYGVKD. The CDR3 nucleotides are TGTGCCATCAGTAAGGAGTATCGCTCTGGAAACACCATATATTTT. It is translated as CAISKEYRSGNTIYF.

V gene TRBV6-2 or TRBV6-3 combines with J gene TRBJ2-7, with D unclear. V was shortened by 4 bases and J by 4 bases, with 5 bases between the two germline ends. CDR1 and CDR2 from the germline V gene are MNHEY and SVGEGT. The CDR3 consists of 11 residues. CDR3 sequence reads: CASSSFYEQYF. CDR3 DNA sequence: TGTGCCAGCAGTTCTTTTTACGAGCAGTACTTC.

This rearrangement joins TRBV2 to TRBJ2-1; D may be TRBD1 (5 bases). Trimming left V 7 bases short and J 8 bases short, with 12 bases between. The CDR3 runs 12 residues. The germline CDR1 and CDR2 sequences are SNHLY and FYNNEI. The CDR3 sequence is CASTQAGDEQFF. The CDR3 nucleotides read TGTGCCAGCACACAGGCCGGCGATGAGCAGTTCTTC.

V and J are TRBV28 and TRBJ2-7; TRBD1 aligns across 9 bases. Trimming removed 7 bases from V and 3 bases from J; junction bases left unmatched: 7. The CDR3 length is 14 residues. Germline CDR1 reads MDHEN; CDR2 reads SYDVKM. The CDR3 coding sequence is TGTGCCAGCACTAACGACAGGGGGGGCTACGAGCAGTACTTC. Translating it yields CASTNDRGGYEQYF.

The chain uses TRBV27 and TRBJ1-5, with D perhaps matching TRBD1 (5 bases). V was cut by 1 base and J by 9 bases, with 25 bases left in between. The CDR3 length is 18 residues. Germline CDR1 is MNHEY and CDR2 is SMNVEV (reference sequence). CDR3 nucleotide sequence: TGTGCCAGCAGTTTATTATGGGGGGGGAAATGGGAGGGTCGGCCCCAGCATTTT. Protein sequence: CASSLLWGGKWEGRPQHF.

The genes are TRBV12-3 or TRBV12-4 and TRBJ1-5; TRBD1 is a possible D gene (5 bases). V lost 4 bases and J 6 bases, leaving 10 bases between the germline ends. CDR3 length equals 13 residues. CDR3 protein: CASSYGGTQPQHF. The CDR3 DNA reads as TGTGCCAGCAGTTACGGGGGTACTCAGCCCCAGCATTTT.